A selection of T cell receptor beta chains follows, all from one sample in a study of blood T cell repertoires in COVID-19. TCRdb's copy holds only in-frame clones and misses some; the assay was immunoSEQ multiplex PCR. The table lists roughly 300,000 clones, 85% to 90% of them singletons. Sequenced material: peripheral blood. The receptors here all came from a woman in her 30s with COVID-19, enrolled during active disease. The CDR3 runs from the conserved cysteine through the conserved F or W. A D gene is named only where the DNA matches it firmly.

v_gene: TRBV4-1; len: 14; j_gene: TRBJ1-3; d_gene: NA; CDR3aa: CASSPGGSGNTIYF
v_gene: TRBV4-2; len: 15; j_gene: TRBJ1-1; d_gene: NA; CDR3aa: CASSPSTDGNTEAFF
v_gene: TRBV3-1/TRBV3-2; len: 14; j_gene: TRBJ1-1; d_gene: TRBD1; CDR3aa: CASSQPDRVGEAFF
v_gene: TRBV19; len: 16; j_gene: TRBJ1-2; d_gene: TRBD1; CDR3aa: CASSISAGQGQRGYTF
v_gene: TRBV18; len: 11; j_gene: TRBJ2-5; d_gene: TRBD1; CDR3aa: CASSPVDRLHF
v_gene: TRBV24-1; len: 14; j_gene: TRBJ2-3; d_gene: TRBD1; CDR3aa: CATSDFQGADTQYF
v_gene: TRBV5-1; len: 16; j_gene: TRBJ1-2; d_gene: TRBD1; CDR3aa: CASSPGTGARSGGYTF
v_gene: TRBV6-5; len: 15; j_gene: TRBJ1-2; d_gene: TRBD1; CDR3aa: CASGGSGTGEDGYTF
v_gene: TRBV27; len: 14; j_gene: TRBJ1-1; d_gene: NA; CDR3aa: CASSVSSGSTEAFF
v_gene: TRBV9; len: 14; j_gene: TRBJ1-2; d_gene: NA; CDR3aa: CASSTKFSGGGYTF
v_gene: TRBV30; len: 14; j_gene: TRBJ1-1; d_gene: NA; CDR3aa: CACRGKIRGTEAFF
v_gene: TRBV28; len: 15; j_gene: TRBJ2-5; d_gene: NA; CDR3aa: CASSRGGTGRETQYF
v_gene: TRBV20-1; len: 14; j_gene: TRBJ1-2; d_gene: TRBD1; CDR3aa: CSASRQGADYGYTF
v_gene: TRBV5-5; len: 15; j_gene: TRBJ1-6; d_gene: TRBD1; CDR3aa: CASSLPGQGESPLHF
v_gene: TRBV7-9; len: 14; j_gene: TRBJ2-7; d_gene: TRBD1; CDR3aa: CASSPGQGWNEQYF
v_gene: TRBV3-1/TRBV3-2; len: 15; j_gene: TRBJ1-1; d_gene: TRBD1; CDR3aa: CASSLYRDRETEAFF
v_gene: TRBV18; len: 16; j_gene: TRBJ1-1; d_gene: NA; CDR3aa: CASSPPRPGVDTEAFF
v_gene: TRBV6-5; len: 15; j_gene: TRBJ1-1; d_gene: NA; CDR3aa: CASSDSGQMNTEAFF
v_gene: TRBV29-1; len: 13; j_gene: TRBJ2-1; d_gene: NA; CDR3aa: CSVEGWTNNEQFF
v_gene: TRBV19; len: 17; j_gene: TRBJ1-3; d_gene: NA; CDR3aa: CASSITGSRGAGNTIYF
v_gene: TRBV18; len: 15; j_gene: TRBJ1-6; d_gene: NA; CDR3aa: CASSPPPGSGSPLHF
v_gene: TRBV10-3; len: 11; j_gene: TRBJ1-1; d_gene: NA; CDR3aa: CATEGNTEAFF
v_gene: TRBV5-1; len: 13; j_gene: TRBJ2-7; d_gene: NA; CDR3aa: CASSLVPGDEQYF
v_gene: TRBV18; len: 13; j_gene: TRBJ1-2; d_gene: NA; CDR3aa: CASSPGTRDGYTF
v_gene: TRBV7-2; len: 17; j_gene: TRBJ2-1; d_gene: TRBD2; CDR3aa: CASSLVGGGAFLPEQFF
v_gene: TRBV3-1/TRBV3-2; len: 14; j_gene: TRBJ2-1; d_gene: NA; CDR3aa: CASSLLGRYNEQFF
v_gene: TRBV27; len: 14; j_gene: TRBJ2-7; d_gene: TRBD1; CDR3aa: CASSEGAFTYEQYF
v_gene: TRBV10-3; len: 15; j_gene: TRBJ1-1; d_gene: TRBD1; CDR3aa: CAISESGQGETEAFF
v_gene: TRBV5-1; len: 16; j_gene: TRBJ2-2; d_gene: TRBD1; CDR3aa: CASSRGGQGASGELFF
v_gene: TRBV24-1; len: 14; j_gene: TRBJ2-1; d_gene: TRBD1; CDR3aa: CATRPSQGRNEQFF
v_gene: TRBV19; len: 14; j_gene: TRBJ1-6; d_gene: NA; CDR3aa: CASTVEGRNSPLHF
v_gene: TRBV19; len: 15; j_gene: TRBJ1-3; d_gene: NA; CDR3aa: CASSPRDDSGNTIYF